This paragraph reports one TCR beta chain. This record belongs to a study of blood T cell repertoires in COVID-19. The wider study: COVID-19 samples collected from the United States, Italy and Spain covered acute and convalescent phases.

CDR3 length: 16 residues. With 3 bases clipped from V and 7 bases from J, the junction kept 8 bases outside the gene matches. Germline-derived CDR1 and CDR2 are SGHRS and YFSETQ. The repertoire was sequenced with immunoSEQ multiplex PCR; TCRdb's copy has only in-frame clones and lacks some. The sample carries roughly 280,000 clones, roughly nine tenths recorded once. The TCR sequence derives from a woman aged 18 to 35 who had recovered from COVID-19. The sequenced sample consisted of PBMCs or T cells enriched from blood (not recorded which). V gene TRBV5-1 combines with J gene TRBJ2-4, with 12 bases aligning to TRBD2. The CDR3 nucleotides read TGCGCCAGCAGCTCCGGACTAGCGGGGATGGGGAACATTCAGTACTTC. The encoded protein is CASSSGLAGMGNIQYF. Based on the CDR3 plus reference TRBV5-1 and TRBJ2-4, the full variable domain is KAGVTQTPRYLIKTRGQQVTLSCSPISGHRSVSWYQQTPGQGLQFLFEYFSETQRNKGNFPGRFSGRQFSNSRSEMNVSTLELGDSALYLCASSSGLAGMGNIQYFGAGTRLSVL.